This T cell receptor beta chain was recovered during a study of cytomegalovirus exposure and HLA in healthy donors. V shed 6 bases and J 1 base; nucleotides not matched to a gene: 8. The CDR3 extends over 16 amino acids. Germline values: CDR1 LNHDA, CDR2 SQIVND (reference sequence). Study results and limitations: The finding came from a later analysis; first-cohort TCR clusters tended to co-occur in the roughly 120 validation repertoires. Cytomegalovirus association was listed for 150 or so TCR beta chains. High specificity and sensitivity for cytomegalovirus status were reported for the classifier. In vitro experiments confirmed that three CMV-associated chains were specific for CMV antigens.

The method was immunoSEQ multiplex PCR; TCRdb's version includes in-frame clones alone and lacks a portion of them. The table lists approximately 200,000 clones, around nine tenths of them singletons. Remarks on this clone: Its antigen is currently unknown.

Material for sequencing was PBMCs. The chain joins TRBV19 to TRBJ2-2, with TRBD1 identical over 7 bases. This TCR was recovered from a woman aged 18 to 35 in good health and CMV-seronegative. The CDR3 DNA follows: TGTGCCAGTAGCCGACAGGGTAACGTGAACACCGGGGAGCTGTTTTTT. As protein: CASSRQGNVNTGELFF.